The 6 T cell receptor beta chains reported below all come from one sample, sequenced in a study of shared clonotypes between healthy human individuals. The method was immunoSEQ multiplex PCR; TCRdb's version includes in-frame clones alone and lacks a portion of them. This table has around 1 million clones, about three quarters appearing once. Material for sequencing was memory CD4+ T cells sorted from blood. The sample's subset: CD45RA-negative fraction. Source of these receptors: a man aged 18 to 30 in good health.

In nucleotides, the CDR3 is TGTGCCAGTAGAAGTCAGGGGTCGACTTCCTATGGCTACACCTTC. Translated: CASRSQGSTSYGYTF. This chain connects TRBV19 to TRBJ1-2; a possible D gene is TRBD1 (6 bases). CDR3 length: 15 residues. Trimming took off 6 bases at V and 4 bases at J, with 18 bases between the two ends. Germline V gives CDR1 LNHDA, CDR2 SQIVND (reference sequence).

The V and J genes are TRBV11-2 and TRBJ1-5, with no clear D. There are 14 residues in the CDR3. The ends were cut back, 0 bases at V and 4 bases at J, with 7 bases in the middle. Germline CDR1 reads SGHAT; CDR2 reads FQNNGV. CDR3 residues: CASSLDTNNQPQHF. In DNA, the CDR3 is TGTGCCAGCAGCTTAGACACCAATAATCAGCCCCAGCATTTT. The full variable domain, completed using reference TRBV11-2 and TRBJ1-5, is EAGVAQSPRYKIIEKRQSVAFWCNPISGHATLYWYQQILGQGPKLLIQFQNNGVVDDSQLPKDRFSAERLKGVDSTLKIQPAKLEDSAVYLCASSLDTNNQPQHFGDGTRLSIL.

This chain uses TRBV9 with TRBJ2-6; D is undetermined. Germline CDR1 and CDR2: SGDLS and YYNGEE. The V and J ends lost 0 bases and 1 base respectively, with 11 bases between them. CDR3 length equals 17 residues. The CDR3 DNA follows: TGTGCCAGCAGCGTAGGACCGGTACCATCTGGGGCCAACGTCCTGACTTTC. This codes for CASSVGPVPSGANVLTF.

This chain joins TRBV23-1 and TRBJ1-2; no definite D call. Being an ORF, TRBV23-1 has a function that is uncertain. The V gene lost 4 bases and the J gene lost 1 base, with 22 bases spanning the gap. This CDR3 is built from 18 residues. The CDR3 nucleotides are TGCGCCAGCAGTCGGTTTTCGAGTACCCTAAAGGTTAACTATGGCTACACCTTC. Protein: CASSRFSSTLKVNYGYTF.

This chain links TRBV11-2 with TRBJ2-5, with no clear D. V lost 5 bases to trimming and J lost 4 bases, with 14 bases between them. Germline assignment: CDR1 SGHAT and CDR2 FQNNGV. The CDR3 consists of 14 residues. The CDR3 DNA sequence: TGTGCCAGCAGCCAAAGGGTAGTTAGAGAGACCCAGTACTTC. Protein product: CASSQRVVRETQYF.

The chain uses TRBV7-6 and TRBJ2-7; D tentatively fits TRBD1 or TRBD2 (5 bases each). The CDR3 consists of 16 residues. Germline values: CDR1 SGHVS, CDR2 FNYEAQ. V was cut by 5 bases and J by 2 bases, with 19 bases left in between. This CDR3 reads CASSHQHTGATYEQYF. The CDR3 nucleotides read TGTGCCAGCAGCCACCAGCATACCGGGGCAACCTACGAGCAGTACTTC.